This TCR beta chain was sequenced for a study of shared clonotypes between healthy human individuals. Clones were read by immunoSEQ multiplex PCR, and TCRdb kept only the in-frame ones, dropping some. The table lists some 2,000,000 clones, about 95% of them singletons. In its sample, this clone was seen once. V lost 2 bases and J 6 bases, leaving 11 bases between the germline ends. Germline V CDR1 and CDR2: MNHEY, SMNVEV (reference sequence). The CDR3 spans 14 residues. CD45RO negativity and positive selection for CCR7 defined naive CD8 cells, a population that excluded terminally differentiated effector memory CD45RA+ cells.

The rearrangement links TRBV27 to TRBJ2-4; D might be TRBD1 (6 bases). Sequences were obtained from naive CD8+ T cells sorted from blood. The sequence came from a man aged 18 to 29 in good health. CDR3 loop: CASSLGDTTNIQYF. The CDR3, as DNA: TGTGCCAGCAGTTTAGGGGACACAACAAACATTCAGTACTTC.